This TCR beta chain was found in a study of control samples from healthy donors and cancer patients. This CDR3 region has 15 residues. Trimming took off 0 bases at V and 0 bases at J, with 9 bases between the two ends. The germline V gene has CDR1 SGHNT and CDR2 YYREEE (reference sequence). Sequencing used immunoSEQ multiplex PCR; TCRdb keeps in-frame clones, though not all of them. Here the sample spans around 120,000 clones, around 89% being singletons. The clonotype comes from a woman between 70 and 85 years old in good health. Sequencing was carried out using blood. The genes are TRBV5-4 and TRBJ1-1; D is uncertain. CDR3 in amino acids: CASSLAATVNTEAFF. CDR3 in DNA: TGTGCCAGCAGCTTGGCCGCGACCGTGAACACTGAAGCTTTCTTT.